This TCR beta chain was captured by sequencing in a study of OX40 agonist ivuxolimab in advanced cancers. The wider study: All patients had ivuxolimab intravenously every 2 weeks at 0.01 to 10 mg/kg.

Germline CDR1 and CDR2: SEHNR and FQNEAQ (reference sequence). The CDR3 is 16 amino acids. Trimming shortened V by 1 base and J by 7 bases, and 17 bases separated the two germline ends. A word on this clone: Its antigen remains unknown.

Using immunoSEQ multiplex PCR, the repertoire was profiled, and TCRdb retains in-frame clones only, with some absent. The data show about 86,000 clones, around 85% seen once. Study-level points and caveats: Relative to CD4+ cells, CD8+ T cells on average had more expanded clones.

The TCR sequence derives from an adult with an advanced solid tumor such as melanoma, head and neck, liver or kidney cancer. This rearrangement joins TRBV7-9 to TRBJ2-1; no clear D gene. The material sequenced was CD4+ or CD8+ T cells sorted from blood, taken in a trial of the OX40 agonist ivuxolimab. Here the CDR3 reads CASSLGGSLAVNEQFF. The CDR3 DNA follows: TGTGCCAGCAGCTTAGGAGGAAGTCTCGCGGTGAATGAGCAGTTCTTC.